Shown below are 19 T cell receptor beta chains from a single sample sequenced in a study of neoadjuvant anti-PD-1 for oral cavity cancer. TCRdb's copy holds only in-frame clones and misses some; the assay was immunoSEQ multiplex PCR. The sample gives 17,000 or so clones, about 59% of which show up once; around 3% is in the top ten. The starting material was PBMCs, obtained before nivolumab (anti-PD-1) treatment. Receptor source: a person aged 35-80 years with oral cavity squamous cell carcinoma.

V gene TRBV7-3 combines with J gene TRBJ2-2; weak D call: TRBD2 (5 bases). Per germline, CDR1 SGHTA and CDR2 FQGTGA. This CDR3 is built from 14 residues. The V end was cut by 5 bases, the J end by 6 bases, with 13 bases between. CDR3 nucleotides: TGTGCCAGCAGCCCCGGACGAGGGTCCGGGGAGCTGTTTTTT. Translating it yields CASSPGRGSGELFF.

This clone is large (0.1 to 1%). The chain employs TRBV28 and TRBJ2-2; D uncertain. CDR1 is MDHEN and CDR2 is SYDVKM in the germline V gene. V lost 1 base, J lost 8 bases, and 11 bases lay in between. This CDR3 is built from 14 residues. For the CDR3, the DNA is TGTGCCAGCAGTTTATATTCGGCAGCTGGGGAGCTGTTTTTT. This codes for CASSLYSAAGELFF.

V gene TRBV30 combines with J gene TRBJ1-2, with D perhaps TRBD1 (6 bases). V gave up 1 base and J gave up 3 bases, with 15 bases separating them. CDR1 is GTSNPN, CDR2 SVGIG, per germline (reference sequence). The CDR3 has 15 residues. CDR3 loop: CAWSDLHGGHYGYTF. In DNA, the CDR3 is TGTGCCTGGAGTGATCTTCACGGGGGGCACTATGGCTACACCTTC.

The gene calls are TRBV19 and TRBJ2-7; tentative D call: TRBD2 (6 bases). Between the trimmed V and J ends, which lost 6 bases and 2 bases, there was a span of 11 bases. The CDR3 consists of 13 residues. Germline V CDR1 and CDR2: LNHDA, SQIVND (reference sequence). The CDR3: CASSTGTPYEQYF. The CDR3 nucleotides read TGTGCCAGTAGCACCGGGACTCCCTACGAGCAGTACTTC.

The chain uses TRBV19 and TRBJ2-2; D unresolved. The V end was cut by 6 bases, the J end by 0 bases, with 5 bases between. Germline CDR1 and CDR2: LNHDA and SQIVND (reference sequence). The CDR3 spans 13 residues. The CDR3 loop is CASSDPNTGELFF. The DNA of the CDR3 is TGTGCCAGTAGCGATCCGAACACCGGGGAGCTGTTTTTT.

This clone was counted a few times. The J gene is TRBJ1-1, the V gene TRBV25-1, with D unclear. Trimming removed 10 bases from V and 5 bases from J, with 11 bases in between. This CDR3 has 11 amino acids. The V gene's germline CDR1 is MGHDK and CDR2 SYGVNS. The CDR3 region is CATSQMTEAFF. CDR3 coding DNA: TGTGCCACCTCCCAAATGACTGAAGCTTTCTTT.

This chain uses TRBV5-1 with TRBJ2-1; TRBD2 agrees at 9 bases. After removal of 3 bases from V and 4 bases from J, the junction contained 5 bases not matched to a gene. Germline V CDR1 and CDR2: SGHRS, YFSETQ. This CDR3 region has 15 residues. The DNA for the CDR3 is TGCGCCAGCAGCTCTGGACTAGCGAGTTACAATGAGCAGTTCTTC. Residues: CASSSGLASYNEQFF.

The V and J genes are TRBV6-5 and TRBJ2-2; 7 positions match TRBD1. The germline V gene encodes CDR1 MNHEY and CDR2 SVGAGI. V lost 11 bases, J lost 0 bases, and 6 bases stayed unmatched. CDR3 size: 14 residues. CDR3 loop: CAGRQGANTGELFF. Here the CDR3 DNA reads TGTGCCGGTAGACAGGGAGCGAACACCGGGGAGCTGTTTTTT.

In nucleotides, the CDR3 is TGTGCCAGCATCCTACAGGGGGGGAACACTGAAGCTTTCTTT. This encodes CASILQGGNTEAFF. The V call is TRBV6-1, the J call TRBJ1-1; 8 nucleotides match TRBD1. Germline V lookup: CDR1 MNHNS, CDR2 SASEGT. V lost 7 bases and J lost 1; bases outside the gene matches: 5. This CDR3 is 14 amino acids long.

This chain links TRBV14 with TRBJ2-1; perhaps D is TRBD1 or TRBD2 (6 bases each). Trimming left V 6 bases short and J 6 bases short, with 15 bases between. This CDR3 is built from 14 residues. Germline-derived CDR1 and CDR2 are SGHDN and FVKESK. CDR3 protein: CASSPRGVGNEQFF. In nucleotides, the CDR3 is TGTGCCAGCAGTCCGAGGGGGGTCGGCAATGAGCAGTTCTTC. The full variable domain, rest sourced from reference TRBV14 and TRBJ2-1, is EAGVTQFPSHSVIEKGQTVTLRCDPISGHDNLYWYRRVMGKEIKFLLHFVKESKQDESGMPNNRFLAERTGGTYSTLKVQPAELEDSGVYFCASSPRGVGNEQFFGPGTRLTVL.

The chain recombines TRBV6-1 with TRBJ1-1, with D hard to call. The CDR3 runs to 14 residues. Germline CDR1 is MNHNS and CDR2 is SASEGT. With 8 bases removed from V and 0 bases from J, the gap between germline ends came to 13 bases. The CDR3 reads CASSEVMLNTEAFF. CDR3 DNA sequence: TGTGCCAGCTCAGAGGTGATGCTGAACACTGAAGCTTTCTTT.

The chain employs TRBV5-1 and TRBJ2-5, with D possibly being TRBD1 or TRBD2 (6 bases each). V was trimmed by 2 bases and J by 2 bases, leaving 16 bases between them. The germline V gene encodes CDR1 SGHRS and CDR2 YFSETQ. This CDR3 is built from 16 residues. The chain's CDR3 is CASSLGGGAKQETQYF. The CDR3 DNA reads TGCGCCAGCAGCTTAGGGGGAGGCGCCAAACAAGAGACCCAGTACTTC.

A note on this clone: At the DNA level, this CDR3 is encoded by other sequences in the same sample as well. CDR3 protein: CASSFTDTQYF. The CDR3 DNA reads as TGCGCCAGCAGCTTCACAGATACGCAGTATTTT. The chain joins TRBV5-1 to TRBJ2-3; no firm D call. Deletions cut 2 bases from V and 2 bases from J, with 0 bases between. Germline CDR1 SGHRS, CDR2 YFSETQ. This CDR3 is 11 amino acids long.

This clone has only one observation. The CDR3 DNA sequence: TGTGCCAGCAGCTTTGGCTTGGGACAGGGGGCGGCAGATACGCAGTATTTT. As protein: CASSFGLGQGAADTQYF. The V call is TRBV5-4, the J call TRBJ2-3; 12 bases match TRBD1. Trimming cost V 2 bases and J 4 bases; bases outside gene matches: 8. The CDR3 extends over 17 amino acids. Looked up from germline, CDR1 is SGHNT and CDR2 is YYREEE (reference sequence).

As DNA, the CDR3 is TGTGCCAGCAGCCCTCAGGGGCCTCCGAGCTCTGGAAACACCATATATTTT. Protein sequence: CASSPQGPPSSGNTIYF. The chain links TRBV7-3 to TRBJ1-3; a possible D gene is TRBD1 (6 bases). Deletions cut 5 bases from V and 0 bases from J, with 17 bases between. The CDR3 loop spans 17 amino acids. CDR1 is SGHTA and CDR2 is FQGTGA in the germline V gene.

The CDR3 region is CASSLLAREGRATGELFF. The DNA of the CDR3 is TGTGCCAGCAGCTTATTAGCCCGTGAAGGGAGGGCCACCGGGGAGCTGTTTTTT. V usage is TRBV7-8 and J usage is TRBJ2-2; 7 positions agree with TRBD2. This CDR3 has 18 residues. J was trimmed by 4 bases and V by 2 bases; bases with no gene match: 13. Per the germline V gene, CDR1 is SGHVS and CDR2 is FQNEAQ.

This clone came up a few times. The V and J genes are TRBV5-1 and TRBJ2-3, with D perhaps being TRBD1 or TRBD2 (5 bases each). The ends were cut back, 0 bases at V and 1 base at J, with 9 bases in the middle. The CDR3 runs to 15 residues. In germline, CDR1 is SGHRS, CDR2 YFSETQ. The CDR3 sequence: CASSLAGRGTDTQYF. CDR3 DNA: TGCGCCAGCAGCTTGGCGGGGCGGGGCACAGATACGCAGTATTTT.

V and J are TRBV9 and TRBJ1-5; 11 positions match TRBD1. Germline V gene sequence: CDR1 SGDLS, CDR2 YYNGEE. Trimming cost V 3 bases and J 7 bases; bases outside gene matches: 6. The CDR3 contains 15 residues. The CDR3, as DNA: TGTGCCAGCAGCGCCGGGACAGGGGGGGGACAGCCCCAGCATTTT. Translation: CASSAGTGGGQPQHF.

V gene TRBV10-3 combines with J gene TRBJ1-1; 8 bases match TRBD1. V shed 8 bases and J 3 bases; nucleotides not matched to a gene: 8. The CDR3 extends over 14 amino acids. Germline V gene sequence: CDR1 ENHRY, CDR2 SYGVKD. In DNA form, the CDR3 reads TGTGCCATCGAACAGGGGGGACGGGACACTGAAGCTTTCTTT. Translation gives CAIEQGGRDTEAFF.